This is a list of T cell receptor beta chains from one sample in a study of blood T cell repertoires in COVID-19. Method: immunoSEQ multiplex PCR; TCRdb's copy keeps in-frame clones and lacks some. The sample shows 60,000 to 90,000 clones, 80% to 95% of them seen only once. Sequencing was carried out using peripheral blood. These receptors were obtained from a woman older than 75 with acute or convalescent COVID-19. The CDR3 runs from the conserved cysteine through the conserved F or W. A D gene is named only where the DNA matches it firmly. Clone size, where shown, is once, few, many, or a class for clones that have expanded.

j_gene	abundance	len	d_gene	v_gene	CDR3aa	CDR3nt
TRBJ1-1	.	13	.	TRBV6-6	CASRIQWNTEAFF	TGTGCCAGCAGGATACAGTGGAACACTGAAGCTTTCTTT
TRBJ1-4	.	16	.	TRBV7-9	CASSLIGGGPNEKLFF	TGTGCCAGCAGCTTAATCGGCGGGGGGCCTAATGAAAAACTGTTTTTT
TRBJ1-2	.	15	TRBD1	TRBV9	CASSTPGGGNHAYYF	TGTGCCAGCAGCACCCCGGGAGGGGGCAATCACGCTTACTACTTC
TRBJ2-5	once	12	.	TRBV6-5	CASSIGSGAQYF	TGTGCCAGCAGTATAGGGTCCGGGGCCCAGTACTTC
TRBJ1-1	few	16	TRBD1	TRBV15	CATSRDWGQGETEAFF	TGTGCCACCAGCAGAGATTGGGGACAGGGGGAAACTGAAGCTTTCTTT
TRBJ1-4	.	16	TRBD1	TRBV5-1	CASSWGLTGHNEKLFF	TGCGCCAGCAGCTGGGGATTGACAGGGCATAATGAAAAACTGTTTTTT
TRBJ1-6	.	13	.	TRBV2	CASRERRDSPLHF	TGTGCCAGCCGAGAAAGGAGGGATTCACCCCTCCACTTT
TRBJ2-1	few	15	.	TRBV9	CASSPAGTPNNEQFF	TGTGCCAGCAGCCCAGCCGGGACACCCAACAATGAGCAGTTCTTC
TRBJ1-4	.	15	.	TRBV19	CASSIRQFTNEKLFF	TGTGCCAGTAGTATCCGACAGTTTACTAATGAAAAACTGTTTTTT
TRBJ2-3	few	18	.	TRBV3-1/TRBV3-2	CASSQDKRAARSTDTQYF	TGTGCCAGCAGCCAAGATAAACGAGCAGCCAGGAGCACAGATACGCAGTATTTT
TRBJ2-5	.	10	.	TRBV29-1	CSVTEETQYF	TGCAGCGTTACAGAGGAGACCCAGTACTTC
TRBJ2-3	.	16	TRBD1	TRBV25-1	CASSADRGGFTDTQYF	TGTGCCAGCAGTGCGGACAGGGGTGGTTTCACAGATACGCAGTATTTT
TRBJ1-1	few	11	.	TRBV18	CASSTGYEAFF	TGTGCCAGCTCAACAGGGTATGAAGCTTTCTTT
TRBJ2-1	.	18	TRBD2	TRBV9	CASSVSPGSAGGYNEQFF	TGTGCCAGCAGCGTAAGCCCGGGATCGGCGGGGGGGTACAATGAGCAGTTCTTC
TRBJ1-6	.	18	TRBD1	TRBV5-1	CASSLEAAAGGGNSPLHF	TGCGCCAGCAGCTTGGAAGCCGCGGCAGGGGGCGGTAATTCACCCCTCCACTTT
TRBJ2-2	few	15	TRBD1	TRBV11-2	CASSLPRGMAGELFF	TGTGCCAGCAGCTTGCCCAGGGGGATGGCCGGGGAGCTGTTTTTT
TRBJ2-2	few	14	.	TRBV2	CASSEGGRTGELFF	TGTGCCAGCAGTGAGGGGGGTCGGACCGGGGAGCTGTTTTTT
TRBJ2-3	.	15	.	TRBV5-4	CASSFPGQLTDTQYF	TGTGCCAGCAGCTTTCCGGGACAACTCACAGATACGCAGTATTTT
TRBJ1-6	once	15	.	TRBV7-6	CASSPQVTYNSPLHF	TGTGCCAGCAGCCCCCAGGTTACTTATAATTCACCCCTCCACTTT
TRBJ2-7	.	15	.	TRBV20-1	CSASPEGTAYYEQYF	TGCAGTGCTAGTCCTGAAGGGACTGCATACTACGAGCAGTACTTC
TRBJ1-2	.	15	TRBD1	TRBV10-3	CAITEDRASLGGYTF	TGTGCCATCACTGAAGACAGGGCGTCCTTGGGGGGCTACACCTTC
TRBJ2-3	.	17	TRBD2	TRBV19	CASSIQTSGAFTDTQYF	TGTGCCAGTAGTATCCAGACTAGCGGGGCATTCACAGATACGCAGTATTTT
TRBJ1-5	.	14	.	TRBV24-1	CATSDAGLNQPQHF	TGTGCCACCAGTGATGCTGGGCTCAATCAGCCCCAGCATTTT
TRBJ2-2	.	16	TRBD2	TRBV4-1	CASSLRSGGNTGELFF	TGCGCCAGCAGCCTGCGGAGCGGGGGAAACACCGGGGAGCTGTTTTTT
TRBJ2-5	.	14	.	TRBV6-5	CASSYLDSQETQYF	TGTGCCAGCAGTTACCTCGACAGTCAAGAGACCCAGTACTTC
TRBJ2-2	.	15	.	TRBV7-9	CASSLVRWESGELFF	TGTGCCAGCAGCTTAGTCAGGTGGGAGTCCGGGGAGCTGTTTTTT
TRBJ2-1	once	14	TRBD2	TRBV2	CASSRTSGVNEQFF	TGTGCCAGCAGTAGAACTAGCGGGGTCAATGAGCAGTTCTTC
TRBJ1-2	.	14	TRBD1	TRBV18	CASSSPGQSMSYTF	TGTGCCAGCTCGTCCCCGGGACAGAGTATGAGCTACACCTTC
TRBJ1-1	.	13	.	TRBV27	CASSFRRITEAFF	TGTGCCAGCAGTTTTAGGCGGATCACTGAAGCTTTCTTT
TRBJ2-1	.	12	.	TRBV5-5	CASSFSTGEQFF	TGTGCCAGCAGCTTTAGCACAGGTGAGCAGTTCTTC
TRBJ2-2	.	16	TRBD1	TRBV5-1	CASSLNGQGESGELFF	TGCGCCAGCAGCTTGAACGGACAGGGTGAATCCGGGGAGCTGTTTTTT
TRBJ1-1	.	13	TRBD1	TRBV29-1	CSGAGTGETEAFF	TGCAGCGGAGCCGGGACAGGGGAGACTGAAGCTTTCTTT
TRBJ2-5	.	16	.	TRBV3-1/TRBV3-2	CASSLIGGAGSKTQYF	TGTGCCAGCAGTCTAATAGGTGGGGCCGGCTCCAAGACCCAGTACTTC
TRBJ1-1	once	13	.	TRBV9	CASSAGQNTEAFF	TGTGCCAGCAGCGCGGGACAGAACACTGAAGCTTTCTTT
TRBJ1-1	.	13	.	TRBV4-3	CASSQDVGRKAFF	TGCGCCAGCAGCCAAGATGTTGGCAGAAAAGCTTTCTTT
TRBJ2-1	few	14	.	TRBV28	CASSLPQGKNEQFF	TGTGCCAGCAGTTTGCCTCAGGGGAAGAATGAGCAGTTCTTC
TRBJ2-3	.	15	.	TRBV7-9	CASSPEPRSTDTQYF	TGTGCCAGCAGTCCCGAGCCGAGAAGCACAGATACGCAGTATTTT